Described below is a single T cell receptor (beta chain) sequence and its context. These data originate in a study of blood T cells in healthy people across ages. The use of a sample-barcoded 5' primer and a J-beta primer mix characterized a second PCR of about 7 to 12 cycles. TCRdb re-called the 5' RACE reads through MiXCR, storing one row per CDR3 protein. The data hold over 1,200,000 distinct CDR3 sequences, with 55% to 75% observed a single time. From germline, CDR1 is MNHEY and CDR2 SVGAGI. This CDR3 is 15 amino acids long. Trimming pared 5 bases from V and 0 bases from J, leaving 14 bases between.

The clonotype originates from a man between 18 and 29 years old in good health. Input material: blood. V usage is TRBV6-5 and J usage is TRBJ2-7, with D perhaps being TRBD1 or TRBD2 (5 bases each). CDR3 sequence: CASSIRDGNSYEQYF. The CDR3 bases are TGTGCCAGCAGTATTCGGGACGGAAACTCCTACGAGCAGTACTTC.